The T cell receptor (beta chain) described here comes from a study of blood T cell repertoires in COVID-19. Overall study context: Sites across the United States, Italy and Spain contributed samples from acute and convalescent COVID-19.

Seattle researchers signed up patients amid active infection and tracked them longitudinally. The repertoire was sequenced with immunoSEQ multiplex PCR; TCRdb's copy has only in-frame clones and lacks some. The sample includes approximately 36,000 clones, less than 80% of them seen just once. Trimming took 1 base from V and 4 from J; bases not matched to a gene: 9. The CDR3 has 16 residues. The germline gives CDR1 MGHDK, CDR2 SYGVNS. The TCR sequence derives from a man between 65 and 85 years old with COVID-19, enrolled during active disease. The chain recombines TRBV25-1 with TRBJ1-2; 7 bases are shared with TRBD1. Sequenced input: peripheral blood. CDR3 protein: CASSESETGNSYGYTF. The DNA of the CDR3 is TGTGCCAGCAGTGAATCGGAGACAGGGAATTCCTATGGCTACACCTTC.